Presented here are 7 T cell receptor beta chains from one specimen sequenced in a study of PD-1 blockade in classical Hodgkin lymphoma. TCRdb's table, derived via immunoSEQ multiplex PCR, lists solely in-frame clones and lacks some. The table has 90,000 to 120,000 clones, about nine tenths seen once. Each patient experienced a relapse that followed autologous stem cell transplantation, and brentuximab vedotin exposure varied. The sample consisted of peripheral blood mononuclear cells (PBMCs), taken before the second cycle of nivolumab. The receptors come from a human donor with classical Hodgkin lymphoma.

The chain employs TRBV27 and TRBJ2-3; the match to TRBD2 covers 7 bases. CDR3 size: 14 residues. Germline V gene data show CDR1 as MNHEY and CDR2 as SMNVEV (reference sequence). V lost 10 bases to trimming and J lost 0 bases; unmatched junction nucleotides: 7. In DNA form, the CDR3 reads TGTGCCACGAGGGAGGGCCTAAGCACAGATACGCAGTATTTT. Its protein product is CATREGLSTDTQYF.

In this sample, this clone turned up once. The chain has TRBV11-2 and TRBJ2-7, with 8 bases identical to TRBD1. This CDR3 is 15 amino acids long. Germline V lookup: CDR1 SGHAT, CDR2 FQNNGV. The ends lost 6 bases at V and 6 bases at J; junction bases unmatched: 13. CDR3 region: CASSPLSHGQGEQYF. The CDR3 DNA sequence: TGTGCCAGCAGTCCCCTCTCTCACGGACAGGGCGAGCAGTACTTC.

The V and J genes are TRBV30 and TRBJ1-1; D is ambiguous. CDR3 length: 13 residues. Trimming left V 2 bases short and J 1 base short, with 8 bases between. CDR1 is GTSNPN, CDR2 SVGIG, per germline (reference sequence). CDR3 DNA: TGTGCCTGGAGTTCGAAGGGGAACACTGAAGCTTTCTTT. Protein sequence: CAWSSKGNTEAFF.

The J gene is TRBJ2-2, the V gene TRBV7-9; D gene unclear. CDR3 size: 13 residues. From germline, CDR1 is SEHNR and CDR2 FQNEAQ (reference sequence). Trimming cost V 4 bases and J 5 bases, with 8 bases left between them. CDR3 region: CASSSDTTGELFF. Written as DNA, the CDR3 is TGTGCCAGCAGCTCTGACACAACCGGGGAGCTGTTTTTT.

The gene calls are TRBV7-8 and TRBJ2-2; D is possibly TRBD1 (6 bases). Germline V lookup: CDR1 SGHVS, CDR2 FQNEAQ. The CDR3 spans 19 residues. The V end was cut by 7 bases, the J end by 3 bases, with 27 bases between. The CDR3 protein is CASTPPAAGTRGDTGELFF. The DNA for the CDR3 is TGTGCCAGCACCCCCCCCGCCGCAGGGACAAGAGGGGACACCGGGGAGCTGTTTTTT.

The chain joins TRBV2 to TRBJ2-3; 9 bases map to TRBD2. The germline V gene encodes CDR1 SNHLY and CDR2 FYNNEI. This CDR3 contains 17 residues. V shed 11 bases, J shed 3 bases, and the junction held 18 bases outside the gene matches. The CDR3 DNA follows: TGTGCCTCCCAGGGGCTAGCGGGGACCTTCGGGACAGATACGCAGTATTTT. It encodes CASQGLAGTFGTDTQYF.

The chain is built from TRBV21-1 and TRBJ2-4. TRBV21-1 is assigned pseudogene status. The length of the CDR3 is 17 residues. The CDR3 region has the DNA TGTGCCAGCAGCGCCTCCTGTGAGTGGGGGGCCAAAAACATTCAGTACTTC. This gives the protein CASSASCEWGAKNIQYF.